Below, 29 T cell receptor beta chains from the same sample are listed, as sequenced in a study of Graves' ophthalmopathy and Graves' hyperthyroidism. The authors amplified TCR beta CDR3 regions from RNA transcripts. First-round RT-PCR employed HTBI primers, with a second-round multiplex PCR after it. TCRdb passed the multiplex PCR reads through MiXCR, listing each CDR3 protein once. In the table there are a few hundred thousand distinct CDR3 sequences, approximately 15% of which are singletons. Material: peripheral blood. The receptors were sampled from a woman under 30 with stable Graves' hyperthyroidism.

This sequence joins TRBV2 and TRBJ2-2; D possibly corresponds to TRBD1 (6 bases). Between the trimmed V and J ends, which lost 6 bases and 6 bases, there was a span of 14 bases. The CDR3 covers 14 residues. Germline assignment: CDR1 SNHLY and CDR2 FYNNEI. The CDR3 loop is CASSPLGGPGELFF. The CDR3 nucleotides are TGTGCCAGCAGCCCCCTTGGGGGCCCCGGGGAGCTGTTTTTT.

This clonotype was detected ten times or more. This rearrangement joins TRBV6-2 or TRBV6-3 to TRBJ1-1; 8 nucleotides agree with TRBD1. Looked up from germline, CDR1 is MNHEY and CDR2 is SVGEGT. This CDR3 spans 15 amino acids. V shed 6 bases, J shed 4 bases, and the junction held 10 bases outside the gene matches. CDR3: CASRSPGGGITEAFF. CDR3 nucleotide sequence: TGTGCCAGCAGAAGCCCAGGGGGCGGTATCACTGAAGCTTTCTTT.

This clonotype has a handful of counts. CDR3 loop: CASSPPGGRAFF. CDR3 DNA sequence: TGTGCCAGCAGCCCCCCAGGGGGCAGGGCTTTCTTT. The rearrangement joins TRBV3-1 to TRBJ1-1, with TRBD1 matching 8 bases. Germline V gives CDR1 LGHDT, CDR2 YNNKEL (reference sequence). V was clipped by 4 bases and J by 11 bases; unmatched bases: 6. This CDR3 spans 12 amino acids.

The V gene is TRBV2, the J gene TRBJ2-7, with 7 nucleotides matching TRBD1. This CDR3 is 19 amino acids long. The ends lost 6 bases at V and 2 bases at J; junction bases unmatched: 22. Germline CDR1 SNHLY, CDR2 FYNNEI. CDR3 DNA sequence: TGTGCCAGCAGACCCCAGGGGGACCTCCGACAGGCGCGGACCTACGAGCAGTACTTC. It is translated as CASRPQGDLRQARTYEQYF.

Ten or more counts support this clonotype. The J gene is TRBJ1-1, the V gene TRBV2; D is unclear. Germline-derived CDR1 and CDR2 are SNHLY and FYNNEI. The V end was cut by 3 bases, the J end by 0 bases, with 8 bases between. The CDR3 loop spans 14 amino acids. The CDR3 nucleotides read TGTGCCAGCAGTGAGGCAAGGGTGAACACTGAAGCTTTCTTT. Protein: CASSEARVNTEAFF.

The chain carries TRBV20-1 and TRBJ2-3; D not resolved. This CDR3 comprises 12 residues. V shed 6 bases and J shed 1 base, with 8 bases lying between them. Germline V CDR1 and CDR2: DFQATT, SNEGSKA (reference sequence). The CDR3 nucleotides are TGCAGTGCCCCCCGGGGCACAGATACGCAGTATTTT. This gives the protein CSAPRGTDTQYF.

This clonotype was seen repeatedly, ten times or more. The CDR3 coding sequence is TGCAGTGCTCAGAGATCTGGGGGCGGCGGGGAGCTGTTTTTT. It is translated as CSAQRSGGGGELFF. The chain carries TRBV20-1 and TRBJ2-2, with D perhaps TRBD1 (6 bases). Deletions cut 5 bases from V and 7 bases from J, with 17 bases between. The CDR3 covers 14 residues. The germline V gene has CDR1 DFQATT and CDR2 SNEGSKA (reference sequence).

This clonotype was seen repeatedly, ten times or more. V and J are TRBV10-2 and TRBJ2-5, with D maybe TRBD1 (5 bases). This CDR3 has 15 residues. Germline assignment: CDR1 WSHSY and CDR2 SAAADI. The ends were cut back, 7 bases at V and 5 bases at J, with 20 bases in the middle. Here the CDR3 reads CASTPRTPARETQYF. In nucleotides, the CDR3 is TGCGCCAGCACCCCCCGGACACCAGCGAGGGAGACCCAGTACTTC.

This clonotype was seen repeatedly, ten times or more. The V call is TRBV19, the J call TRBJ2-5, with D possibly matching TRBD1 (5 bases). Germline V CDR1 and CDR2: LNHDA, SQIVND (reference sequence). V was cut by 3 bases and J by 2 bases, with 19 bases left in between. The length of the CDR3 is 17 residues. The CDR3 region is CASSMKVETVYQETQYF. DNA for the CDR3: TGTGCCAGTAGTATGAAGGTCGAGACAGTGTATCAAGAGACCCAGTACTTC.

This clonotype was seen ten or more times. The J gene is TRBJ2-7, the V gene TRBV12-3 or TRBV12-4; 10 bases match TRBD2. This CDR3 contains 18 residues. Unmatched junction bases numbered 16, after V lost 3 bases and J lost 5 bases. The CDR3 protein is CASSFRAGELAGLHEQYF. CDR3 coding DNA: TGTGCCAGCAGTTTCCGGGCAGGGGAACTAGCGGGGTTACACGAGCAGTACTTC.

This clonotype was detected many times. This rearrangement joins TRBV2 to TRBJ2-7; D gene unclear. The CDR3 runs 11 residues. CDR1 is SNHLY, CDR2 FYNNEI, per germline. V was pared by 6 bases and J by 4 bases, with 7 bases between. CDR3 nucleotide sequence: TGTGCCAGCAGCGCCGGATACGAGCAGTACTTC. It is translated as CASSAGYEQYF.

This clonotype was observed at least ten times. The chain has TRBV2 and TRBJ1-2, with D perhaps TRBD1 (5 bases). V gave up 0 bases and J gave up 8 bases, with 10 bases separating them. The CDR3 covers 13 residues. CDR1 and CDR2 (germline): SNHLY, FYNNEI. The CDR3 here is CASSEAGEIGYTF. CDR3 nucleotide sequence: TGTGCCAGCAGTGAAGCGGGGGAGATCGGCTACACCTTC.

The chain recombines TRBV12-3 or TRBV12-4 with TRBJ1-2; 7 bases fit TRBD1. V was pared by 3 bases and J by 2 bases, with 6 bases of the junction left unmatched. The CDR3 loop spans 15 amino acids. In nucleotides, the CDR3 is TGTGCCAGCAGTTTCGAGACAGGGCCAAACTATGGCTACACCTTC. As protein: CASSFETGPNYGYTF.

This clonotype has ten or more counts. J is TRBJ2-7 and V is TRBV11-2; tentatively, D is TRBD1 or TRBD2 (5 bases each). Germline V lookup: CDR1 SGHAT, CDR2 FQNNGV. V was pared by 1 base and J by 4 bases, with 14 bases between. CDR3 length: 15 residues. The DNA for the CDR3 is TGTGCCAGCAGCTTAGGCACAGGAGGCCAATACGAGCAGTACTTC. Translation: CASSLGTGGQYEQYF.

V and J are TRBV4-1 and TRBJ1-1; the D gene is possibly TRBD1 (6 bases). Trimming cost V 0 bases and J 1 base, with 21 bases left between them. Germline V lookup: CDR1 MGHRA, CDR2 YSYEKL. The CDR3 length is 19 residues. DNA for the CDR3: TGCGCCAGCAGCCAAGACGCAGGGGAGAGGATGGATAGGAACACTGAAGCTTTCTTT. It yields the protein CASSQDAGERMDRNTEAFF.

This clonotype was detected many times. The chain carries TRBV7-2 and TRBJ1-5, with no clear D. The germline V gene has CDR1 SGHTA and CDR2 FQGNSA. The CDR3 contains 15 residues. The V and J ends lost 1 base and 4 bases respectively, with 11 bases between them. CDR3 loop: CASSLGRFPNQPQHF. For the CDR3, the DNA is TGTGCCAGCAGCTTAGGAAGATTTCCGAATCAGCCCCAGCATTTT. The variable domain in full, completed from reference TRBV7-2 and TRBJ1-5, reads GAGVSQSPSNKVTEKGKDVELRCDPISGHTALYWYRQSLGQGLEFLIYFQGNSAPDKSGLPSDRFSAERTGGSVSTLTIQRTQQEDSAVYLCASSLGRFPNQPQHFGDGTRLSIL.

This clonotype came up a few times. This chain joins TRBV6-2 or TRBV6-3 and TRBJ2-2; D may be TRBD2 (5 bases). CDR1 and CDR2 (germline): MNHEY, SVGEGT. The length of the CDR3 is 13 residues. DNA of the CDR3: TGTGCAGCGATAGCGTGGAACACCGGGGAGCTGTTTTTT. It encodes CAAIAWNTGELFF.

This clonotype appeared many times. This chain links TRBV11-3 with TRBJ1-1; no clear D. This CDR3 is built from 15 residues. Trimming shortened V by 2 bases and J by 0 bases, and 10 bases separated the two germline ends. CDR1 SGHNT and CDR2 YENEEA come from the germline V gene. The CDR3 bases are TGTGCCAGCAGCTTACAGGCAGCAGTGAACACTGAAGCTTTCTTT. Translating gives CASSLQAAVNTEAFF.

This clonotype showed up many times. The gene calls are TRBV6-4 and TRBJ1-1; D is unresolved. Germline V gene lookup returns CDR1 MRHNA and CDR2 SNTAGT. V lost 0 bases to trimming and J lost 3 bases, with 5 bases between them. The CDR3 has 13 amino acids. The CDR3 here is CASSDSGYTEAFF. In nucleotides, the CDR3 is TGTGCCAGCAGTGACTCTGGGTACACTGAAGCTTTCTTT.

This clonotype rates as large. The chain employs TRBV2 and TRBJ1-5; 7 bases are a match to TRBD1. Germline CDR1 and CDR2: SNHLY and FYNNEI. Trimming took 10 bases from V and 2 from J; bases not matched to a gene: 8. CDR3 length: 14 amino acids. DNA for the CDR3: TGTGCCATTTCGACAGGGTACGGCAATCAGCCCCAGCATTTT. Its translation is CAISTGYGNQPQHF.

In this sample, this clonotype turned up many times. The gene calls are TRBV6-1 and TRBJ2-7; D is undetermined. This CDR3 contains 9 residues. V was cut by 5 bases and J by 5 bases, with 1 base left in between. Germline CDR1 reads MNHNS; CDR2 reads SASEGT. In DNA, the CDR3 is TGTGCCAGCAGTCACGAGCAGTACTTC. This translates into CASSHEQYF.

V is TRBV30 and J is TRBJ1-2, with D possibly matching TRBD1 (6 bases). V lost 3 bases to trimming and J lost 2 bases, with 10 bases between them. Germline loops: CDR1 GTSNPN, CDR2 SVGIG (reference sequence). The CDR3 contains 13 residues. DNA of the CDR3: TGTGCCTGGAGAACAGGGTTCAACTATGGCTACACCTTC. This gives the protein CAWRTGFNYGYTF.

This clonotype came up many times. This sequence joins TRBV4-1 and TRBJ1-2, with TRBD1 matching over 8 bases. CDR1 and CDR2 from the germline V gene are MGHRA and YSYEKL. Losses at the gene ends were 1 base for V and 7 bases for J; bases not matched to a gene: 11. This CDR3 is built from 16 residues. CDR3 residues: CASSQVRQGKVAGYTF. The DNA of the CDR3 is TGCGCCAGCAGCCAAGTGCGACAGGGGAAAGTGGCTGGCTACACCTTC.

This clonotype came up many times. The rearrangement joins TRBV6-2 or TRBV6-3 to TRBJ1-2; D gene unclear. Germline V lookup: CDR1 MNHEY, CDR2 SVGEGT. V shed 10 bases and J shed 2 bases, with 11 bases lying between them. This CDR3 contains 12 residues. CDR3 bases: TGTGCCATCTTCAGACTAAACTATGGCTACACCTTC. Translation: CAIFRLNYGYTF.

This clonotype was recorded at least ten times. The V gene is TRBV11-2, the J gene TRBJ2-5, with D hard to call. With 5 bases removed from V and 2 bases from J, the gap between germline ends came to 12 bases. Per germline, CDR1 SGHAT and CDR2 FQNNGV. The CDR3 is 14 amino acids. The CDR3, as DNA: TGTGCCAGCAGCGTTCGGGCTAGGCAAGAGACCCAGTACTTC. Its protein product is CASSVRARQETQYF.

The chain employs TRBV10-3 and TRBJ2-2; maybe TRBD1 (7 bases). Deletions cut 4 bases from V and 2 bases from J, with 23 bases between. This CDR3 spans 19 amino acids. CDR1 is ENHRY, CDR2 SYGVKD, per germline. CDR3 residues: CAISVRDSALGGNTGELFF. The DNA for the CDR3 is TGTGCCATCAGTGTACGGGACAGCGCCCTGGGGGGAAACACCGGGGAGCTGTTTTTT.

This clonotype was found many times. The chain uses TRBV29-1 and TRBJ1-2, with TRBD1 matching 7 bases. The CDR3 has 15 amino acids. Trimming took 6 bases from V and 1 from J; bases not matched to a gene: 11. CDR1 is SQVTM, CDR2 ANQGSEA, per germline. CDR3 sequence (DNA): TGCAGCGTGGGCCCGGGACAGTTGGGTAACTATGGCTACACCTTC. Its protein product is CSVGPGQLGNYGYTF.

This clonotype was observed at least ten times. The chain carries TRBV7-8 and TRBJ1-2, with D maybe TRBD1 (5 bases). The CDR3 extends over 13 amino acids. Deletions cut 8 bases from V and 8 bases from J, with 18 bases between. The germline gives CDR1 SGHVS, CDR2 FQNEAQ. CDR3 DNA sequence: TGTGCCAGCGGACACCCGGGCCTCGAGGGCTACACCTTC. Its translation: CASGHPGLEGYTF.

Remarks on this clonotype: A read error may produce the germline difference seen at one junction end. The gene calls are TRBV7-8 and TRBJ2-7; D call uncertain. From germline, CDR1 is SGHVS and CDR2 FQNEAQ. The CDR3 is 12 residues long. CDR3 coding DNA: TGTGCCATCAGCCTGACCCCTTACGAGCAGTACTTC. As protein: CAISLTPYEQYF.